These 17 T cell receptor beta chains came from one sample sequenced in a study of response to subunit inactivated influenza vaccine. TCRdb re-derived calls from the RT-PCR reads in MiXCR, one entry per CDR3 protein. The sample holds more than 700,000 distinct CDR3 sequences, 21% seen once. The source was PBMCs from blood, collected 4 to 6 days after vaccination. The receptors were gathered from a middle-aged man who received an inactivated influenza vaccine.

The chain carries TRBV29-1 and TRBJ1-2, with D possibly being TRBD1 (6 bases). V was shortened by 3 bases and J by 13 bases, with 21 bases between the two germline ends. The CDR3 consists of 13 residues. Germline CDR1 and CDR2: SQVTM and ANQGSEA. In DNA form, the CDR3 reads TGCAGCGTTGAGAGTGGACAGATAAGGAGGGGCACCTTC. This gives the protein CSVESGQIRRGTF.

This clonotype was observed a few times. The J gene is TRBJ2-1, the V gene TRBV11-2; TRBD1 aligns across 10 bases. The germline CDR1 and CDR2 sequences are SGHAT and FQNNGV. Germline trimming cut 5 bases from V and 15 bases from J; bases unmatched to any gene: 7. This CDR3 spans 12 amino acids. Written as DNA, the CDR3 is TGTGCCAGCAGCGTCAACCGGGACAGGGGGTTCTTC. This gives the protein CASSVNRDRGFF.

This clonotype was picked up a small number of times. The chain is built from TRBV3-1 and TRBJ2-5, with 8 bases matching TRBD1. CDR3 size: 17 residues. V trimming: 0 bases; J trimming: 2 bases; junction bases outside the gene matches: 8. Germline CDR1 is LGHDT and CDR2 is YNNKEL (reference sequence). The CDR3 nucleotides are TGTGCCAGCAGCCAAGATCGGCAGGGGGCAGGTCAAGAGACCCAGTACTTC. It is translated as CASSQDRQGAGQETQYF.

J is TRBJ2-3 and V is TRBV12-3 or TRBV12-4; 8 bases are shared with TRBD2. V gave up 3 bases and J gave up 4 bases; unmatched junction bases: 6. The CDR3 is 15 amino acids. CDR3 nucleotide sequence: TGTGCCAGCAGTTTGGAAGCGGGAGTGGCAGATACGCAGTATTTT. Its translation is CASSLEAGVADTQYF.

This clonotype showed up many times. The J gene is TRBJ2-7, the V gene TRBV12-3 or TRBV12-4; 7 nucleotides match TRBD1. The CDR3 has 14 residues. Losses at the gene ends were 3 bases for V and 2 bases for J; bases not matched to a gene: 4. DNA for the CDR3: TGTGCCAGCAGTTTCCGGACAGGAACCTACGAGCAGTACTTC. Translation: CASSFRTGTYEQYF.

This clonotype was observed a few times. The chain uses TRBV28 and TRBJ2-3, with 8 nucleotides matching TRBD2. The trim removed 3 bases at V and 0 bases at J, leaving 11 bases unmatched. From germline, CDR1 is MDHEN and CDR2 SYDVKM. The CDR3 contains 18 residues. Here the CDR3 DNA reads TGTGCCAGCAGTTTTCGTTCGACTAGCGTACCCAGCACAGATACGCAGTATTTT. This encodes CASSFRSTSVPSTDTQYF. The full variable domain, rest sourced from reference TRBV28 and TRBJ2-3, is DVKVTQSSRYLVKRTGEKVFLECVQDMDHENMFWYRQDPGLGLRLIYFSYDVKMKEKGDIPEGYSVSREKKERFSLILESASTNQTSMYLCASSFRSTSVPSTDTQYFGPGTRLTVL.

The chain recombines TRBV9 with TRBJ2-1; weak D call: TRBD1 (6 bases). V gave up 0 bases and J gave up 8 bases, with 18 bases separating them. In germline, CDR1 is SGDLS, CDR2 YYNGEE. The CDR3 contains 16 residues. The CDR3 reads CASSVGLMGARDEQFF. CDR3 nucleotides: TGTGCCAGCAGCGTAGGCCTCATGGGGGCGAGGGATGAGCAGTTCTTC.

The rearrangement joins TRBV14 to TRBJ1-6; perhaps TRBD1 as D (5 bases). The CDR3 is made up of 14 amino acids. The V gene lost 3 bases and the J gene lost 9 bases, with 12 bases spanning the gap. The germline V gene has CDR1 SGHDN and CDR2 FVKESK. In DNA, the CDR3 is TGTGCCAGCAGCCACTGGACAATGGGTTCACCCCTCCACTTT. Its protein is CASSHWTMGSPLHF.

This clonotype occurred a few times. The rearrangement joins TRBV20-1 to TRBJ1-4, with 7 bases identical to TRBD1. CDR1 DFQATT and CDR2 SNEGSKA come from the germline V gene (reference sequence). Trimming removed 3 bases from V and 5 bases from J; junction bases left unmatched: 6. This CDR3 contains 14 residues. The CDR3 loop is CSASTGEGNEKLFF. As DNA, the CDR3 is TGCAGTGCTAGCACAGGGGAGGGAAATGAAAAACTGTTTTTT.

The DNA of the CDR3 is TGTGCCAGCAGTTACGGGGCTAGTGGTGAGACCCAGTACTTC. This codes for CASSYGASGETQYF. This chain links TRBV6-5 with TRBJ2-5; TRBD1 is a possible D gene (5 bases). The CDR3 has 14 residues. Trimming took off 2 bases at V and 5 bases at J, with 12 bases between the two ends. Germline V lookup: CDR1 MNHEY, CDR2 SVGAGI.

J is TRBJ2-3 and V is TRBV4-1, with 9 bases identical to TRBD1. Germline V gene lookup returns CDR1 MGHRA and CDR2 YSYEKL. This CDR3 comprises 17 residues. Unmatched junction bases numbered 10, after V lost 5 bases and J lost 1 base. The CDR3 loop reads CASSYHDRGARTDTQYF. In DNA, the CDR3 is TGCGCCAGCAGCTACCATGACAGGGGGGCTCGCACAGATACGCAGTATTTT.

This clonotype has just a few counts. V gene TRBV5-1 combines with J gene TRBJ2-1; 10 nucleotides line up with TRBD2. The CDR3 is 17 amino acids. The germline CDR1 and CDR2 sequences are SGHRS and YFSETQ. The junction had 5 bases not matched to a gene; V was cut back by 2 bases and J by 0 bases. The CDR3 bases are TGCGCCAGCAGCTTCGGACTAGCGGACAGCTCCTACAATGAGCAGTTCTTC. Translating it yields CASSFGLADSSYNEQFF.

This clonotype was seen a handful of times. V and J are TRBV5-6 and TRBJ2-3; D gene ambiguous. Germline CDR1 SGHDT, CDR2 YYEEEE. CDR3 length equals 11 residues. V was clipped by 3 bases and J by 5 bases, with 4 bases between them. CDR3 amino acids: CASSSKDTQYF. CDR3 sequence (DNA): TGTGCCAGCAGCTCGAAAGATACGCAGTATTTT.

The rearrangement uses TRBV4-3 and TRBJ2-1; D is unresolved. CDR1 and CDR2 (germline): LGHNA, YSLEER. The germline V and J ends were trimmed by 1 base and 2 bases, with 6 bases remaining between them. The CDR3 runs to 14 residues. The CDR3 reads CASSQGDPYNEQFF. CDR3 coding DNA: TGCGCCAGCAGCCAAGGGGATCCCTACAATGAGCAGTTCTTC.

This chain links TRBV9 with TRBJ2-5, with 10 positions matching TRBD1. The CDR3 is made up of 15 amino acids. Germline values: CDR1 SGDLS, CDR2 YYNGEE. V was pared by 3 bases and J by 5 bases, with 7 bases of the junction left unmatched. CDR3 amino acids: CASSAMTGGVETQYF. The CDR3 DNA is TGTGCCAGCAGCGCTATGACAGGGGGCGTTGAGACCCAGTACTTC.

This clonotype was observed a few times. The chain recombines TRBV12-3 or TRBV12-4 with TRBJ2-3; D possibly corresponds to TRBD1 (5 bases). CDR3 length equals 13 residues. Trimming cost V 8 bases and J 2 bases, with 11 bases left between them. The CDR3 DNA reads as TGTGCCAGCCGGCAGGGCGACACAGATACGCAGTATTTT. Its translation: CASRQGDTDTQYF.

The chain recombines TRBV5-1 with TRBJ2-7, with D perhaps matching TRBD1 or TRBD2 (6 bases each). From germline, CDR1 is SGHRS and CDR2 YFSETQ. The CDR3 covers 16 residues. Trimming removed 0 bases at V and 3 bases at J, with 16 bases between. The CDR3 is CASSLGGAATFYEQYF. In DNA, the CDR3 is TGCGCCAGCAGCTTGGGGGGGGCGGCTACCTTCTACGAGCAGTACTTC.